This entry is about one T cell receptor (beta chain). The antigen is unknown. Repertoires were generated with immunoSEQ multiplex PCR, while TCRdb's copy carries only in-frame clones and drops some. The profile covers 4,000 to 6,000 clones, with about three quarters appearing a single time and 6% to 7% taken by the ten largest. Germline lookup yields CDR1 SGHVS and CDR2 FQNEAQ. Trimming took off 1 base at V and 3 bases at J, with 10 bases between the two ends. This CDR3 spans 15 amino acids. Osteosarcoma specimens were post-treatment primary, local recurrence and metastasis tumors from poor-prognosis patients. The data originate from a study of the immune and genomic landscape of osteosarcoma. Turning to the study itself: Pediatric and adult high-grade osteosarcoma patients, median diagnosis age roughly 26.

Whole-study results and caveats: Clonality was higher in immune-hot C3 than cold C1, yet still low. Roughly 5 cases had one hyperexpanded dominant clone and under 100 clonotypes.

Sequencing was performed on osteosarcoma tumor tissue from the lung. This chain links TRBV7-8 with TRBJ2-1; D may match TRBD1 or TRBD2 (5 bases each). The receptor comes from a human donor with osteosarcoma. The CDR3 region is CASSLDGAFYNEQFF. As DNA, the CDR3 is TGTGCCAGCAGCTTAGACGGGGCCTTCTACAATGAGCAGTTCTTC.